This T cell receptor (beta chain) was captured in a study of blood T cell repertoires in COVID-19. This clone came up once. In the original processing: It was from reference gene primer amplification that nucleated cell counts were estimated. The assay was immunoSEQ multiplex PCR, and TCRdb's table has in-frame clones only and misses some. The V and J calls and clone size are taken from that table; D and trimming were inferred from the DNA. The data contain 250,000 to 350,000 clones, over 85% of them singletons. The CDR3 is 16 residues long. Germline CDR1 is SGHVS and CDR2 is FQNEAQ. V lost 1 base to trimming and J lost 3 bases; unmatched junction nucleotides: 3.

This sequence originates from a man aged 60 to 75 who had recovered from COVID-19. V usage is TRBV7-8 and J usage is TRBJ1-6; TRBD1 agrees at 7 bases. Sequences were obtained from PBMCs or T cells enriched from blood (not recorded which). The CDR3 spells CASSLEGQYYNSPLHF. In DNA form, the CDR3 reads TGTGCCAGCAGCTTAGAGGGACAGTACTATAATTCACCCCTCCACTTT.